This TCR beta chain was obtained from a study of blood T cells in healthy people across ages. Study-wide results and limits: One million T cells yielded diversity estimates that were considered underestimates. Per million T cells, TCR beta diversity dropped about linearly as age rose.

Samples each yielded at least 5 micrograms of total RNA. A second PCR, run for roughly 7 to 12 cycles, used a sample-barcoded 5' primer plus a J-beta primer mix. The authors tagged each cDNA molecule using a template-switch adaptor with 12 random nucleotides. Each CDR3 protein is one row after TCRdb ran MiXCR on the 5' RACE reads. The sample comprises over 950,000 distinct CDR3 sequences, about 53% of which are singletons, and over 20% rests with the top ten. A word on this clonotype: No antigen is known for it.

Germline V gives CDR1 LNHDA, CDR2 SQIVND (reference sequence). The ends lost 4 bases at V and 3 bases at J; junction bases unmatched: 8. CDR3 size: 15 residues. The receptor was isolated from a woman in her sixties in good health. The chain links TRBV19 to TRBJ2-7; 8 nucleotides agree with TRBD1. Sequencing was done on a sample of blood. CDR3 in amino acids: CASSNPAQGGYEQYF. In nucleotides, the CDR3 is TGTGCCAGTAGTAACCCGGCACAGGGGGGCTACGAGCAGTACTTC.